The text below deals with one TCR beta chain. The antigen is undetermined. Mouse gene names apply. The sequenced fragment ends 1 residue before the CDR3 boundary, so the rest is inferred from the germline J gene. The data derive from a study of tissue T cells after allogeneic stem cell transplantation. The table came from immunoSEQ multiplex PCR; TCRdb's copy has only in-frame clones and leaves some out. Among around 50,000 clones listed, around 66% were seen once. This CDR3 has 13 residues. Germline V gene data show CDR1 as SGHSA and CDR2 as FRNQAP. J lost 11 bases, V lost 0 bases, and 4 bases had no gene match. Whole-study findings and limits: TCR repertoires tracked anatomic similarity, regardless of disease or transplant status. Tissue-detected TCR repertoire was only partly captured by blood and spleen T cells.

This sequence originates from a pool of C57BL/6 mice in good health. The sequenced sample was sorted cells pooled from one or two spleens. The chain uses TRBV16 and TRBJ1-1, with 9 bases fitting TRBD1. The chain's CDR3 is CASSLEGTGLVFF. The covered CDR3 bases are TGTGCAAGCAGCTTAGAGGGGACAGGGCTGGTCTTC.